Below are 29 T cell receptor beta chains sequenced from a single sample in a study of blood T cells in healthy people across ages. Using a J-beta primer mix together with a sample-barcoded 5' primer, a second PCR was run for roughly 6 to 12 cycles. A single record per CDR3 protein comes from TCRdb applying MiXCR to the 5' RACE reads. The sample shows about 800,000 distinct CDR3 sequences, 46% of them seen only once. The sample taken for sequencing was blood. The receptors stem from an elderly man in good health.

The genes are TRBV10-3 and TRBJ2-1; 12 bases fit TRBD2. In germline, CDR1 is ENHRY, CDR2 SYGVKD. The J segment lost 9 bases and the V segment lost 5 bases, leaving 5 bases of the junction unmatched. The CDR3 spans 14 residues. CDR3 sequence reads: CAISLAGGSGEQFF. The CDR3 DNA reads TGTGCCATCAGTCTAGCGGGAGGGTCCGGTGAGCAGTTCTTC.

This chain connects TRBV12-3 or TRBV12-4 to TRBJ2-3; unclear D gene. There are 14 residues in the CDR3. The V and J ends lost 3 bases and 15 bases respectively, with 22 bases between them. The CDR3 DNA reads as TGTGCCAGCAGTTTGGCAGTGAGCACAGATACGGAATATTTT. It yields the protein CASSLAVSTDTEYF.

This clonotype was seen a handful of times. The rearrangement joins TRBV20-1 to TRBJ2-1; TRBD1 might be the D (5 bases). Per the germline V gene, CDR1 is DFQATT and CDR2 is SNEGSKA (reference sequence). CDR3 length: 14 residues. Deletions cut 1 base from V and 6 bases from J, with 13 bases between. The CDR3: CSARGSRVTNEQFF. The CDR3 nucleotides are TGCAGTGCTAGAGGGAGCAGGGTTACCAATGAGCAGTTCTTC.

This clonotype was seen more than once but under ten times. The J gene is TRBJ2-5, the V gene TRBV20-1, with a weak D call TRBD1 (6 bases). CDR3 length: 15 residues. V gave up 4 bases and J gave up 2 bases, with 17 bases separating them. CDR1 DFQATT and CDR2 SNEGSKA come from the germline V gene (reference sequence). The CDR3 DNA sequence: TGCAGTGCTAAACCAGACTGGACAGATCAAGAGACCCAGTACTTC. Translation: CSAKPDWTDQETQYF.

This clonotype was observed a few times. The gene calls are TRBV5-8 and TRBJ2-3; a weak D match, TRBD2 (7 bases). The germline V and J ends were trimmed by 5 bases and 2 bases, with 15 bases remaining between them. Germline V gene data show CDR1 as SGHTS and CDR2 as YDEGEE. This CDR3 has 15 residues. The CDR3 DNA reads as TGTGCCAGCAGACGAGGGGGGGCAGTCACAGATACGCAGTATTTT. Its protein is CASRRGGAVTDTQYF.

This clonotype was counted ten times or more. This chain connects TRBV7-9 to TRBJ2-7, with 7 bases aligning to TRBD1. The CDR3 totals 14 residues. CDR1 and CDR2 (germline): SEHNR, FQNEAQ (reference sequence). Trimming took 5 bases from V and 3 from J; bases not matched to a gene: 7. Written as DNA, the CDR3 is TGTGCCAGCAGCCACCGGGACAGAAACTACGAGCAGTACTTC. As protein: CASSHRDRNYEQYF.

The chain employs TRBV15 and TRBJ2-3, with 7 bases lining up with TRBD2. Germline values: CDR1 LNHNV, CDR2 YYDKDF (reference sequence). The CDR3 covers 15 residues. V lost 0 bases, J lost 4 bases, and 4 bases stayed unmatched. The CDR3 loop is CATSREAGTSDTQYF. The CDR3 nucleotides read TGTGCCACCAGCAGAGAAGCGGGAACGTCAGATACGCAGTATTTT.

The rearrangement links TRBV29-1 to TRBJ2-2; D may match TRBD1 or TRBD2 (5 bases each). The CDR3 is made up of 12 amino acids. CDR1 and CDR2 (germline): SQVTM, ANQGSEA. Trimming took 7 bases from V and 1 from J, leaving 7 bases between them. The CDR3 loop is CSGGRNTGELFF. CDR3 DNA: TGCAGCGGGGGACGGAACACCGGGGAGCTGTTTTTT.

This chain links TRBV20-1 with TRBJ2-7, with D possibly TRBD1 on 5 matching bases. The J call is in doubt because the DNA end fits TRBJ2-5 better. Germline loops: CDR1 DFQATT, CDR2 SNEGSKA (reference sequence). The CDR3 loop spans 15 amino acids. CDR3: CSARGIGAWRETQYF. The CDR3 DNA sequence: TGCAGTGCTAGAGGTATAGGGGCTTGGCGGGAGACCCAGTACTTC.

Regarding this clonotype: Since a much larger clone is just one base distant, this may be a read error. J is TRBJ2-5 and V is TRBV29-1; TRBD2 aligns across 9 bases. There are 15 residues in the CDR3. Germline V gene lookup returns CDR1 SQVTM and CDR2 ANQGSEA. CDR3 nucleotides: TGCAGCATTGATCGTTCTAGCGGGATTGGAGAGACCCAGTACTTC. This codes for CSIDRSSGIGETQYF. Together with reference TRBV29-1 and TRBJ2-5, the CDR3 gives the full variable domain: SAVISQKPSRDICQRGTSLTIQCQVDSQVTMMFWYRQQPGQSLTLIATANQGSEATYESGFVIDKFPISRPNLTFSTLTVSNMSPEDSSIYLCSIDRSSGIGETQYFGPGTRLLVL.

About this clonotype: Given a much more abundant clone one base away, this may be a read error. The V call is TRBV12-3 or TRBV12-4, the J call TRBJ2-1; 9 bases fit TRBD1. The CDR3 is 16 residues long. In DNA, the CDR3 is TGTGCCTGCAGCAGACCGGGACAGGGAACGATTAATGAGCAGTTCTTC. It is translated as CACSRPGQGTINEQFF.

The chain links TRBV6-2 or TRBV6-3 to TRBJ2-5; maybe TRBD2 (5 bases). The ends were cut back, 5 bases at V and 2 bases at J, with 15 bases in the middle. The CDR3 totals 15 residues. CDR1 is MNHEY and CDR2 is SVGEGT in the germline V gene. As DNA, the CDR3 is TGTGCCAGCAGTAAGCGGTCCTTCCAACAAGAGACCCAGTACTTC. Translated, it gives CASSKRSFQQETQYF.

The chain has TRBV6-2 or TRBV6-3 and TRBJ2-5, with TRBD1 identical over 9 bases. Germline V gene lookup returns CDR1 MNHEY and CDR2 SVGEGT. The CDR3 loop spans 14 amino acids. V shed 1 base, J shed 5 bases, and the junction held 2 bases outside the gene matches. The CDR3 sequence: CASSYFGTGETQYF. The CDR3 nucleotides read TGTGCCAGCAGTTACTTCGGGACAGGGGAGACCCAGTACTTC.

The V call is TRBV27, the J call TRBJ2-7; 10 bases match TRBD2. The CDR3 is made up of 16 amino acids. The ends lost 3 bases at V and 7 bases at J; junction bases unmatched: 12. Looked up from germline, CDR1 is MNHEY and CDR2 is SMNVEV (reference sequence). CDR3 DNA sequence: TGTGCCAGCAGTTTGAGCCTAGCGGGAGTGTCGAATGAGCAGTACTTC. It yields the protein CASSLSLAGVSNEQYF.

This clonotype was detected ten times or more. V is TRBV12-3 or TRBV12-4 and J is TRBJ1-2; perhaps TRBD1 as D (6 bases). This CDR3 has 13 amino acids. Trimming took off 3 bases at V and 8 bases at J, with 13 bases between the two ends. The CDR3 is CASSFAGASGYTF. CDR3 nucleotide sequence: TGTGCCAGCAGTTTCGCGGGGGCGTCGGGCTACACCTTC.

This clonotype has only a few counts. The chain recombines TRBV12-3 or TRBV12-4 with TRBJ2-5, with D possibly being TRBD1 or TRBD2 (6 bases each). V was clipped by 7 bases and J by 1 base, with 16 bases between them. This CDR3 contains 15 residues. The DNA of the CDR3 is TGTGCCAGCACCCCGAGGGGGGATATCCAAGAGACCCAGTACTTC. Its translation: CASTPRGDIQETQYF.

This clonotype was seen more than once but under ten times. The chain has TRBV6-6 and TRBJ2-3, with TRBD2 matching 9 bases. V lost 5 bases and J lost 11; bases outside the gene matches: 5. CDR3 length: 12 amino acids. CDR1 MNHNY and CDR2 SVGAGI come from the germline V gene (reference sequence). The CDR3 DNA is TGTGCCAGCAGTAGACTAGCGGATGAGCAGTATTTT. Its protein is CASSRLADEQYF.

This clonotype has more than one count but fewer than ten. The chain combines TRBV7-8 with TRBJ1-1; D gene ambiguous. Germline assignment: CDR1 SGHVS and CDR2 FQNEAQ. CDR3 length equals 13 residues. Deletions cut 3 bases from V and 3 bases from J, with 8 bases between. The CDR3 is CASSLAVDTEAFF. CDR3 nucleotide sequence: TGTGCCAGCAGCTTGGCAGTGGACACTGAAGCTTTCTTT. Together with reference TRBV7-8 and TRBJ1-1, the CDR3 gives the full variable domain: GAGVSQSPRYKVAKRGQDVALRCDPISGHVSLFWYQQALGQGPEFLTYFQNEAQLDKSGLPSDRFFAERPEGSVSTLKIQRTQQEDSAVYLCASSLAVDTEAFFGQGTRLTVV.

Many counts were recorded for this clonotype. V is TRBV20-1 and J is TRBJ1-6, with D possibly TRBD1 on 5 matching bases. This CDR3 is 13 amino acids long. Germline V gene data show CDR1 as DFQATT and CDR2 as SNEGSKA (reference sequence). Trimming stripped 6 bases from V and 11 bases from J, with 17 bases between. CDR3 coding DNA: TGCAGTGCCCGCGGCAGGGATGCGGCACCCCTCCACTTT. It encodes CSARGRDAAPLHF.

The chain carries TRBV4-1 and TRBJ2-2, with a weak D call TRBD1 (5 bases). The V gene lost 3 bases and the J gene lost 1 base, with 6 bases spanning the gap. Germline V CDR1 and CDR2: MGHRA, YSYEKL. CDR3 size: 14 residues. The CDR3 coding sequence is TGCGCCAGCAGCCAGGGGCAGAACACCGGGGAGCTGTTTTTT. Its translation: CASSQGQNTGELFF.

Details on this clonotype: The junction shows a germline mismatch at one end, possibly a read error. This chain joins TRBV20-1 and TRBJ1-2; maybe TRBD1 (6 bases). CDR3 length: 14 amino acids. Germline CDR1 is DFQATT and CDR2 is SNEGSKA (reference sequence). For the CDR3, the DNA is TGCAGTGCTAGATCCTGGGAGGACAAACAGGGCTGCACCTTC. This codes for CSARSWEDKQGCTF.

The J gene is TRBJ2-3, the V gene TRBV4-1, with D perhaps TRBD1 or TRBD2 (5 bases each). The length of the CDR3 is 16 residues. Germline V gene sequence: CDR1 MGHRA, CDR2 YSYEKL. Trimming stripped 1 base from V and 5 bases from J, with 16 bases between. The CDR3 nucleotides are TGCGCCAGCAGCCAAGGGGGACGAGTTTTCGGAGATACGCAGTATTTT. This sequence encodes CASSQGGRVFGDTQYF.

This clonotype turned up a few times. The V call is TRBV28, the J call TRBJ2-7, with TRBD2 matching 15 bases. The ends lost 1 base at V and 4 bases at J; junction bases unmatched: 5. CDR1 and CDR2 (germline): MDHEN, SYDVKM. The CDR3 covers 17 residues. The DNA of the CDR3 is TGTGCCAGCAGTTTATCCCGGACTAGCGGGAGGGTGTACGAGCAGTACTTC. Protein: CASSLSRTSGRVYEQYF.

This clonotype was observed a handful of times. J is TRBJ2-7 and V is TRBV6-5; D is ambiguous. The germline gives CDR1 MNHEY, CDR2 SVGAGI. This CDR3 has 13 amino acids. The germline V and J ends were trimmed by 2 bases and 5 bases, with 10 bases remaining between them. The CDR3: CASSYPGDNEQYF. CDR3 nucleotides: TGTGCCAGCAGTTACCCGGGCGACAACGAGCAGTACTTC.

This clonotype was counted only a few times. The V call is TRBV20-1, the J call TRBJ2-1, with D hard to call. V lost 3 bases and J lost 4, with 19 bases in between. This CDR3 region has 16 residues. Germline V gene lookup returns CDR1 DFQATT and CDR2 SNEGSKA (reference sequence). CDR3 in amino acids: CSASSSVLNFYNEQFF. For the CDR3, the DNA is TGCAGTGCTAGTTCCAGCGTACTCAACTTTTACAATGAGCAGTTCTTC.

This sequence joins TRBV5-1 and TRBJ1-2; D is perhaps TRBD1 (5 bases). Germline CDR1 is SGHRS and CDR2 is YFSETQ. CDR3 length equals 15 residues. V was clipped by 3 bases and J by 7 bases, with 19 bases between them. CDR3 region: CASSSTTGTRAGYTF. Here the CDR3 DNA reads TGCGCCAGCAGCTCGACCACCGGGACCCGGGCTGGCTACACCTTC.

A few counts support this clonotype. V and J are TRBV7-2 and TRBJ1-5, with 11 bases matching TRBD1. This CDR3 region has 15 residues. From germline, CDR1 is SGHTA and CDR2 FQGNSA. The V and J ends lost 4 bases and 6 bases, in that order; junction bases with no gene match: 5. CDR3 protein: CASSSRTGGGQPQHF. Here the CDR3 DNA reads TGTGCCAGCAGCTCTCGGACAGGGGGCGGTCAGCCCCAGCATTTT.

This clonotype was detected many times. The rearrangement links TRBV29-1 to TRBJ2-5; 9 bases line up with TRBD2. The CDR3 totals 14 residues. Trimming removed 5 bases from V and 2 bases from J; junction bases left unmatched: 6. The germline V gene encodes CDR1 SQVTM and CDR2 ANQGSEA. The CDR3 DNA follows: TGCAGCGTTCCGGGACTAGCCCTACAAGAGACCCAGTACTTC. Its translation: CSVPGLALQETQYF.

This clonotype was observed a single time. The chain uses TRBV15 and TRBJ1-2; D perhaps matches TRBD1 (6 bases). CDR1 is LNHNV and CDR2 is YYDKDF in the germline V gene (reference sequence). This CDR3 is built from 16 residues. V lost 3 bases and J 0 bases, leaving 14 bases between the germline ends. The CDR3 protein is CATSSRTVLTNYGYTF. The CDR3 DNA follows: TGTGCCACCAGCAGTAGGACAGTTCTTACTAACTATGGCTACACCTTC.